These T cell receptor beta chains were read from a single sample in a study of CD8+ T cells in alopecia areata. Using immunoSEQ multiplex PCR, the repertoire was profiled, and TCRdb retains in-frame clones only, with some absent. The sample has more than 100,000 clones, 58% seen once. Here the sequenced sample was CD4+ T cells sorted from blood, taken at week 0. The receptors derive from a human donor with alopecia areata. CDR3s include the opening cysteine and the closing phenylalanine or tryptophan.

CDR3,J,V
CAIKRTVDSNEQFF,TRBJ2-1,TRBV10-3
CASSSTAGASTDTQYF,TRBJ2-3,TRBV7-3
CASTGQGAQRETQYF,TRBJ2-5,TRBV5-1
CASSSRGSQETQYF,TRBJ2-5,TRBV6-1
CASSVDSAETQYF,TRBJ2-5,TRBV19
CASSPTGQGGQYF,TRBJ2-7,TRBV2
CASTIVDRNYGYTF,TRBJ1-2,TRBV7-2
CASSLSGTSGVSYEQYF,TRBJ2-7,TRBV7-8
CASTRDRGQTEAFF,TRBJ1-1,TRBV7-3
CASSLRESMGETQYF,TRBJ2-5,TRBV9
CSVRLPRGLGNEQYF,TRBJ2-7,TRBV29-1
CASSDPRTAYGYTF,TRBJ1-2,TRBV2
CASSLTAGPYNEQFF,TRBJ2-1,TRBV27
CASSPDRGPQETQYF,TRBJ2-5,TRBV7-2
CASSLEARTEAFF,TRBJ1-1,TRBV28
CASSLASGRGSTDTQYF,TRBJ2-3,TRBV5-6
CASSQDPRQGAVLAKNIQYF,TRBJ2-4,TRBV4-3
CATSSPGNRQYEQYF,TRBJ2-7,TRBV15
CASISTGGLGTGELFF,TRBJ2-2,TRBV5-4
CASSWPGRGIYGYTF,TRBJ1-2,TRBV7-2
CASSVLRETQYF,NA,TRBV7-9
CASTQRLRGQGARMESYEQYF,TRBJ2-7,TRBV2
CASSLARGGQLTGELFF,TRBJ2-2,TRBV5-1
CASSELLLGTNTGELFF,TRBJ2-2,TRBV2
CASVRRLAGGQPKDTQYF,TRBJ2-3,TRBV28
CASTALNSDGYTF,TRBJ1-2,TRBV19
CASSLSEETQYF,TRBJ2-5,TRBV11-2
CASRVAGGQETQYF,TRBJ2-5,TRBV2
CASSGQGLRDTQYF,TRBJ2-3,TRBV7-2
CASSPAGGYNEQFF,TRBJ2-1,TRBV6-5
CASSQNSGGAGELFF,TRBJ2-2,TRBV4-2
CASGYGYGYTF,TRBJ1-2,TRBV7-9
CASSLQGIGAGTEAFF,TRBJ1-1,TRBV5-1
CASSLSPDSDSDTQYF,TRBJ2-3,TRBV13
CSVGGQGPVVGYTF,TRBJ1-2,TRBV29-1
CASSERLAVTGELFF,TRBJ2-2,TRBV2
CASRPRAYYGYTF,TRBJ1-2,TRBV7-2
CAIKPQGDQETQYF,TRBJ2-5,TRBV10-3
CASSEDDSPLHF,TRBJ1-6,TRBV2
CASSSGLAAETQYF,TRBJ2-5,TRBV7-2
CAWSLRWTEAFF,TRBJ1-1,TRBV30
CASSSTGQLNTGELFF,TRBJ2-2,TRBV5-1
CASSARTSGGGGFF,TRBJ2-1,TRBV4-1
CASNLRGGPSYEQYF,TRBJ2-7,TRBV7-2
CASSAGTLTDTQYF,TRBJ2-3,TRBV5-1
CASSYREVDEQFF,TRBJ2-1,TRBV6-5
CASSWGQGAGYGYTF,TRBJ1-2,TRBV5-1